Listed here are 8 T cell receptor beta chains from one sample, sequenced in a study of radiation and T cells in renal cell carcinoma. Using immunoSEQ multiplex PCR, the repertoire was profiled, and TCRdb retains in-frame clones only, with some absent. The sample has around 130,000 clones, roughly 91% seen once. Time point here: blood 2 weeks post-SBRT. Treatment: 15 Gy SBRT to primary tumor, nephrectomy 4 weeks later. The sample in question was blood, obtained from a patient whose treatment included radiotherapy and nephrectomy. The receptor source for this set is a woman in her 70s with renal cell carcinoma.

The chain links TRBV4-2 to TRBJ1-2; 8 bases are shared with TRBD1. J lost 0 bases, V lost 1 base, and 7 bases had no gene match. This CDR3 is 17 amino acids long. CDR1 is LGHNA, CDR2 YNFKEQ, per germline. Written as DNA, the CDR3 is TGTGCCAGCAGCCAAGGGACAGGGTTAGGCTCTAACTATGGCTACACCTTC. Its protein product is CASSQGTGLGSNYGYTF.

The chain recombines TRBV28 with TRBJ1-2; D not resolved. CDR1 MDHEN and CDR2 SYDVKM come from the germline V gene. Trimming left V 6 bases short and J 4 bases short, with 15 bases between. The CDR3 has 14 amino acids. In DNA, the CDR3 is TGTGCCAGCAGCCTCGTTCAGGTGGCCTATGGCTACACCTTC. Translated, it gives CASSLVQVAYGYTF.

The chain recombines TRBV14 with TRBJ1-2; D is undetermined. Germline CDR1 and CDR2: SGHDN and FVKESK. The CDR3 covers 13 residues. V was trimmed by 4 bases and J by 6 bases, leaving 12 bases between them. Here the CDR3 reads CASSPDTSHGYTF. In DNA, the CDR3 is TGTGCCAGCAGCCCCGACACCTCCCATGGCTACACCTTC.

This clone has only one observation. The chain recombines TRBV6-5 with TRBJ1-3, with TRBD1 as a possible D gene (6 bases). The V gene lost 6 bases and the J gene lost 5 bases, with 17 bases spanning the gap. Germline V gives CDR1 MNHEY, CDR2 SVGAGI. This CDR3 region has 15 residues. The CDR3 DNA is TGTGCCAGCAGCTCCCGCTTGGGGGGGCGAAACACCATATATTTT. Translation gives CASSSRLGGRNTIYF.

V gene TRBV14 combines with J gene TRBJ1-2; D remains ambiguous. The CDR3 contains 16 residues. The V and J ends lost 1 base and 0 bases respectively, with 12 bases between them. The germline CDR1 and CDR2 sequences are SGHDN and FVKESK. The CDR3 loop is CASSQAIDLTNYGYTF. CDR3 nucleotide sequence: TGTGCCAGCAGCCAAGCGATTGATCTTACTAACTATGGCTACACCTTC. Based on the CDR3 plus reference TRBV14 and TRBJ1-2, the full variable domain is EAGVTQFPSHSVIEKGQTVTLRCDPISGHDNLYWYRRVMGKEIKFLLHFVKESKQDESGMPNNRFLAERTGGTYSTLKVQPAELEDSGVYFCASSQAIDLTNYGYTFGSGTRLTVV.

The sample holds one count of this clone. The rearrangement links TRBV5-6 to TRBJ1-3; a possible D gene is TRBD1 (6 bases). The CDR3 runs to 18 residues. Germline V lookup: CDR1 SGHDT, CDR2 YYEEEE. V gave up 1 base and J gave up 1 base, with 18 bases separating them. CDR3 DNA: TGTGCCAGCAGCTTGAAAGGGGGAATTCTCCTTTCTGGAAACACCATATATTTT. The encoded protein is CASSLKGGILLSGNTIYF.

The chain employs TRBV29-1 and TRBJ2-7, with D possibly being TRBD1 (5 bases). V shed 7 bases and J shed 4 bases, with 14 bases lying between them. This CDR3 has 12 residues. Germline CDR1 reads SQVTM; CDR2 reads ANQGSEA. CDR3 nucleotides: TGCAGCGCGGGTCAGGGCTTATACGAGCAGTACTTC. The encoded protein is CSAGQGLYEQYF.

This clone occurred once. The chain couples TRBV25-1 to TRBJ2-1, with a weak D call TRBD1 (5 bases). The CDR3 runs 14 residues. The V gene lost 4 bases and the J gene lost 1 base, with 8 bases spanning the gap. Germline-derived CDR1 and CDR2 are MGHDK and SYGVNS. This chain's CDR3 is CASSAYRSYNEQFF. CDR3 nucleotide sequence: TGTGCCAGCAGTGCTTACAGGTCCTACAATGAGCAGTTCTTC.